This T cell receptor beta chain was recorded in a study of T cell changes during pregnancy in multiple sclerosis (dated by TCRdb to about 2019). In the study overall: Changes in the T cell repertoire over the course of pregnancy were examined in this study in women with multiple sclerosis.

The cysteine opens and the phenylalanine closes a CDR3 of 16 amino acids. Of all the DNA, just the CDR3 is kept, 48 bases in frame from base 1. CDR1 and CDR2 are read off the germline V gene as SGHAT and FQNNGV. Trimming removed 0 bases from V and 1 base from J, leaving 9 bases between the germline ends. Receptor amplification or capture employed the immunoSEQ multiplex PCR assay. The table comes from immuneACCESS by way of TCRdb, which keeps in-frame sequences with V and J called. Part of the clones is missing from these tables; in studies checked, under half for an unresolved V gene and the rest for unknown reasons. This sample holds 66,000 or so clones; roughly 90% were observed only once. Over 4.5% of the sample lies in the top ten. Of note for this clone: This clone's antigen is unknown. It has no much larger one-base neighbor in the sample; base qualities were not kept.

This receptor was identified in a female donor with multiple sclerosis, enrolled in a pregnancy study. Sequencing used CD8+ T cells from peripheral blood mononuclear cells, obtained before pregnancy. Recombination connected TRBV11-2 to TRBJ1-4; the D gene is possibly TRBD1, with 6 bases matching. The sequenced DNA is TGTGCCAGCAGCTTAGACCTCAGGGGAACTAATGAAAAACTGTTTTTT. Its translation reads: CASSLDLRGTNEKLFF. With all but the CDR3 taken from the reference TRBV11-2 and TRBJ1-4 genes, the full variable domain is: EAGVAQSPRYKIIEKRQSVAFWCNPISGHATLYWYQQILGQGPKLLIQFQNNGVVDDSQLPKDRFSAERLKGVDSTLKIQPAKLEDSAVYLCASSLDLRGTNEKLFFGSGTQLSVL.